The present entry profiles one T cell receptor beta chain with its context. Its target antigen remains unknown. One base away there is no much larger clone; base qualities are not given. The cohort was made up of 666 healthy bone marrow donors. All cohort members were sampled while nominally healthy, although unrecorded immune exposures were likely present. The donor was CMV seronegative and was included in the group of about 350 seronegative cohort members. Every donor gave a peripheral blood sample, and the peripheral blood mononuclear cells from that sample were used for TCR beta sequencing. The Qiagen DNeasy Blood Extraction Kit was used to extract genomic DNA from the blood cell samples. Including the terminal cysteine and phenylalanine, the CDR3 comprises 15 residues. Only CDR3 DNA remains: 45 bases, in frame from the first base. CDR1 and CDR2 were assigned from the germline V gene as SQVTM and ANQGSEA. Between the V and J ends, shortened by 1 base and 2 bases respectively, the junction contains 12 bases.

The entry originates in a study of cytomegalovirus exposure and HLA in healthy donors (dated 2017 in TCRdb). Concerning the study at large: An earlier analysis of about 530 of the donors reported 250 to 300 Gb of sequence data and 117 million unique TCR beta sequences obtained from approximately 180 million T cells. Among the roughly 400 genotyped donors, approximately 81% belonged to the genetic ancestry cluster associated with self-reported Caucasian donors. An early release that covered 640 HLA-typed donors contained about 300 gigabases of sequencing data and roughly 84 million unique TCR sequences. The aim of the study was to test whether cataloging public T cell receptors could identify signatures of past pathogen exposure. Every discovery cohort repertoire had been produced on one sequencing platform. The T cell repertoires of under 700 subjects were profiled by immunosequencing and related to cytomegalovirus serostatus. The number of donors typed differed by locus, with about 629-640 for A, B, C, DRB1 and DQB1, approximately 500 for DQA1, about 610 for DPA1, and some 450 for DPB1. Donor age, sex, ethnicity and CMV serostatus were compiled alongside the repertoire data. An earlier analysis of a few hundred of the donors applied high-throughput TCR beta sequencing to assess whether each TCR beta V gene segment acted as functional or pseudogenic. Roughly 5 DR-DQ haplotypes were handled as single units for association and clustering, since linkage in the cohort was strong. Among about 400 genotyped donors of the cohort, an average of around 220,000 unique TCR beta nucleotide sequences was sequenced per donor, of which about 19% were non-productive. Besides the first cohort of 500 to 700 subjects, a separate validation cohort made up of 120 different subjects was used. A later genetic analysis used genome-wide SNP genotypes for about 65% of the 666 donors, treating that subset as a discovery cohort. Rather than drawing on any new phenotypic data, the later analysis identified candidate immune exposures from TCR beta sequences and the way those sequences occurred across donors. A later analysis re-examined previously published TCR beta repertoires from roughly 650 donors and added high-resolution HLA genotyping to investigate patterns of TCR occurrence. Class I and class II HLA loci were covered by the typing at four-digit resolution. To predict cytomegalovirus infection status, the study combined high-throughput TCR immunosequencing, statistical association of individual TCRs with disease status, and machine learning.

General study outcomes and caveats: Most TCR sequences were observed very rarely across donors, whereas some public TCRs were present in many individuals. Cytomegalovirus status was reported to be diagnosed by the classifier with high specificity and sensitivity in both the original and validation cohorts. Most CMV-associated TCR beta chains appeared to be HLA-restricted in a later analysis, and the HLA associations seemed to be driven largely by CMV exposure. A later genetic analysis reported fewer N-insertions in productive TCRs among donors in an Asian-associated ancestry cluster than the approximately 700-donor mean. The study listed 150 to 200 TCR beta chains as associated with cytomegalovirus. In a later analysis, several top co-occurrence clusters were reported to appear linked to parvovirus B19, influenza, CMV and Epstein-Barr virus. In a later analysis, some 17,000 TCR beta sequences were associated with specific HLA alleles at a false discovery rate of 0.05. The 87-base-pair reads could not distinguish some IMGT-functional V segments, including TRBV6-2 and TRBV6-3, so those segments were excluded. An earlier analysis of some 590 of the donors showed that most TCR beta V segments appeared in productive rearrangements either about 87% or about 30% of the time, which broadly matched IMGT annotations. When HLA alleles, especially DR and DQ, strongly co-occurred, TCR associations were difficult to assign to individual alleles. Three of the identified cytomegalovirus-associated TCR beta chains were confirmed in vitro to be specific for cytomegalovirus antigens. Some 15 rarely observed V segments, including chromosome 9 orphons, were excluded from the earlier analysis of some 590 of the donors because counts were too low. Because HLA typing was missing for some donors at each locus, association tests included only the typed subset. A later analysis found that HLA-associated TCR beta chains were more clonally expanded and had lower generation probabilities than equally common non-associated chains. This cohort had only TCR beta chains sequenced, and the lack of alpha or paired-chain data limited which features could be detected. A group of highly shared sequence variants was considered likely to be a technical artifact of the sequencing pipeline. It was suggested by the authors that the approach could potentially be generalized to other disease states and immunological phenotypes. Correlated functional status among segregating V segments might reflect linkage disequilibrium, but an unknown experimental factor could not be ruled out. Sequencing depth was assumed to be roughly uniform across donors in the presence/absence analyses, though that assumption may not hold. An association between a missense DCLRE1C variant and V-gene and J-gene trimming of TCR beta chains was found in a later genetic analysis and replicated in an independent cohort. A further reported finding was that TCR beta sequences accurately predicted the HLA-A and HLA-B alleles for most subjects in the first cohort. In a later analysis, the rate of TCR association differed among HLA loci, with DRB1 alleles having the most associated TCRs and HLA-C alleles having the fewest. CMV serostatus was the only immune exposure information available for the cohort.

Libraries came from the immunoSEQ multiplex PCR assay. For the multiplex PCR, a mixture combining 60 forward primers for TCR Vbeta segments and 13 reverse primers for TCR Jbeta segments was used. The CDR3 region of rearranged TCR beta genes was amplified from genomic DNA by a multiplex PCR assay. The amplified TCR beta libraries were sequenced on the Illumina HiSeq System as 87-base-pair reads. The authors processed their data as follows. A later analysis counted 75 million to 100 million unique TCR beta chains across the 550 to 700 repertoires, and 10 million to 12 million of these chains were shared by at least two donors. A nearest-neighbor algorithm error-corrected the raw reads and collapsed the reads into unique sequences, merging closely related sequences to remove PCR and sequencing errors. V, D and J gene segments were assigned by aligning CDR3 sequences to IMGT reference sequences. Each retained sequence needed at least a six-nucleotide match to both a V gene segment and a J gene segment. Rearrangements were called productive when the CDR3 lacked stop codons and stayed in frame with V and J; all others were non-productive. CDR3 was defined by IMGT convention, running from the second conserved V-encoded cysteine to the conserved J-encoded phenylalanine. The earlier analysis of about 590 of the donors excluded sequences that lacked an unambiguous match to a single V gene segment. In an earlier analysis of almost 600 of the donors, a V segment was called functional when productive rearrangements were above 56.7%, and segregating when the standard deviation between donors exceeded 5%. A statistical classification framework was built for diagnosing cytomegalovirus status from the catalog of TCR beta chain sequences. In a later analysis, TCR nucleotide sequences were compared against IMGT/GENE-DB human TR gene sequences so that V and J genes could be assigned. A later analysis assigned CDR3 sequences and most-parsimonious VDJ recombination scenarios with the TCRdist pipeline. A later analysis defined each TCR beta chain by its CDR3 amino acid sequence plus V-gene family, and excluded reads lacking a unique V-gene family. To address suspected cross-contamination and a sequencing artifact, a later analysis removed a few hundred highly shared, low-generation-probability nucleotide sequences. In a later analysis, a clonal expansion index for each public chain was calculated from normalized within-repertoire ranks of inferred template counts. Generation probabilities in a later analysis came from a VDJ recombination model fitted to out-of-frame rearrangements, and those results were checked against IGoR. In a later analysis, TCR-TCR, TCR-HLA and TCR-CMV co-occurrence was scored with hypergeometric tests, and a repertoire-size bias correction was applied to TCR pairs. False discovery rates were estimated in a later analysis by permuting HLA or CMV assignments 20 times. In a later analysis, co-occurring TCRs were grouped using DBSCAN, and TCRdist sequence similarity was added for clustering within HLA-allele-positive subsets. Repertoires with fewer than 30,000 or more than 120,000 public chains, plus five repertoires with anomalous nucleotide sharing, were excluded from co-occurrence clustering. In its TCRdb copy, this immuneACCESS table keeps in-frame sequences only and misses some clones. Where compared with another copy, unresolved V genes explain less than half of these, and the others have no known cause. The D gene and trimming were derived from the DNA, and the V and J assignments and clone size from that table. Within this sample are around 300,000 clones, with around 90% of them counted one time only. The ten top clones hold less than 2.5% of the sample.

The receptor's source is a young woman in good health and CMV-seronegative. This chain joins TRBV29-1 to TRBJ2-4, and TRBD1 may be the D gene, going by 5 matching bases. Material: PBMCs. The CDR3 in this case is CSVEGAGQTKNIQYF. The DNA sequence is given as TGCAGCGTTGAAGGAGCAGGGCAAACCAAAAACATTCAGTACTTC.